A single sample is the source of the 10 T cell receptor beta chains below, sequenced in a study of blood T cell repertoires in COVID-19. The protocol was immunoSEQ multiplex PCR, while the TCRdb copy is restricted to in-frame clones and leaves out a portion. The sample consists of 200,000 to 300,000 clones, roughly 91% of them appearing once. The sequenced sample was PBMCs or T cells enriched from blood (not recorded which). Source of these receptors: a man in his forties who had recovered from COVID-19.

This rearrangement joins TRBV7-2 to TRBJ2-5, with D possibly TRBD1 on 6 matching bases. Germline CDR1 SGHTA, CDR2 FQGNSA. This CDR3 spans 15 amino acids. Trimming took off 7 bases at V and 2 bases at J, with 17 bases between the two ends. The chain's CDR3 is CASTQDRGAQETQYF. For the CDR3, the DNA is TGTGCCAGCACCCAGGACAGAGGGGCGCAAGAGACCCAGTACTTC. The full variable domain, rest sourced from reference TRBV7-2 and TRBJ2-5, is GAGVSQSPSNKVTEKGKDVELRCDPISGHTALYWYRQSLGQGLEFLIYFQGNSAPDKSGLPSDRFSAERTGGSVSTLTIQRTQQEDSAVYLCASTQDRGAQETQYFGPGTRLLVL.

This chain joins TRBV6-5 and TRBJ2-5; D gene uncertain. V lost 3 bases and J 4 bases, leaving 6 bases between the germline ends. This CDR3 has 12 amino acids. Germline values: CDR1 MNHEY, CDR2 SVGAGI. CDR3 region: CASSYARETQYF. CDR3 bases: TGTGCCAGCAGTTATGCTAGAGAGACCCAGTACTTC.

The genes are TRBV21-1 and TRBJ2-7; the D segment call TRBD1 is taken from the table without a DNA check. TRBV21-1 represents a pseudogene. This CDR3 is built from 15 residues. CDR3 protein: CASSNLRTGRCEQYF. In DNA, the CDR3 is TGTGCCAGCAGCAATTTACGGACAGGGAGGTGCGAGCAGTACTTC.

This sequence joins TRBV18 and TRBJ2-3, with 7 positions matching TRBD2. V was clipped by 6 bases and J by 0 bases; unmatched bases: 9. Germline V CDR1 and CDR2: KGHSH, LQKENI. The CDR3 length is 16 residues. The CDR3, as DNA: TGTGCCAGCTCCCCCGGTAGCGGGCGAAGCACAGATACGCAGTATTTT. It yields the protein CASSPGSGRSTDTQYF.

The rearrangement links TRBV19 to TRBJ2-1, with a weak D call TRBD2 (5 bases). Germline assignment: CDR1 LNHDA and CDR2 SQIVND (reference sequence). The V end lost 6 bases, the J end lost 0 bases, and 6 bases lay between the germline ends. The CDR3 length is 13 residues. The CDR3 sequence: CASSDYSYNEQFF. For the CDR3, the DNA is TGTGCCAGTAGCGACTACTCCTACAATGAGCAGTTCTTC. The entire variable domain, with the rest obtained from reference TRBV19 and TRBJ2-1, is as follows: DGGITQSPKYLFRKEGQNVTLSCEQNLNHDAMYWYRQDPGQGLRLIYYSQIVNDFQKGDIAEGYSVSREKKESFPLTVTSAQKNPTAFYLCASSDYSYNEQFFGPGTRLTVL.

The CDR3 is CAISRQGPTGGGELFF. CDR3 DNA sequence: TGTGCCATCAGCCGACAGGGGCCAACAGGTGGCGGGGAGCTGTTTTTT. The chain recombines TRBV10-3 with TRBJ2-2; 8 nucleotides align to TRBD1. Germline V CDR1 and CDR2: ENHRY, SYGVKD. CDR3 length: 16 residues. Losses at the gene ends were 6 bases for V and 7 bases for J; bases not matched to a gene: 13.

The J gene is TRBJ1-2, the V gene TRBV18, with D possibly matching TRBD1 (5 bases). The CDR3 runs to 15 residues. The germline CDR1 and CDR2 sequences are KGHSH and LQKENI. V dropped 3 bases and J dropped 0 bases, with 11 bases sitting between them. For the CDR3, the DNA is TGTGCCAGCTCACCCACTGGGGACTCTAACTATGGCTACACCTTC. This codes for CASSPTGDSNYGYTF.

This chain connects TRBV5-1 to TRBJ2-1; 10 bases fit TRBD2. Germline CDR1 is SGHRS and CDR2 is YFSETQ. The trim removed 0 bases at V and 4 bases at J, leaving 1 base unmatched. The CDR3 is made up of 15 amino acids. In DNA form, the CDR3 reads TGCGCCAGCAGCTTGGCGACTAGCGGGTACAATGAGCAGTTCTTC. This gives the protein CASSLATSGYNEQFF.

The genes are TRBV5-1 and TRBJ2-5; 7 nucleotides line up with TRBD1. V lost 3 bases, J lost 5 bases, and 13 bases stayed unmatched. Germline V gene lookup returns CDR1 SGHRS and CDR2 YFSETQ. The CDR3 is 16 amino acids. CDR3 DNA: TGCGCCAGCAGCTCACAGGGGCCGGGGATGGGGGAGACCCAGTACTTC. This encodes CASSSQGPGMGETQYF. Based on the CDR3 plus reference TRBV5-1 and TRBJ2-5, the full variable domain is KAGVTQTPRYLIKTRGQQVTLSCSPISGHRSVSWYQQTPGQGLQFLFEYFSETQRNKGNFPGRFSGRQFSNSRSEMNVSTLELGDSALYLCASSSQGPGMGETQYFGPGTRLLVL.

The chain recombines TRBV5-1 with TRBJ2-3, with TRBD2 identical over 10 bases. The CDR3 consists of 15 residues. The V and J ends lost 3 bases and 1 base, in that order; junction bases with no gene match: 2. Germline loops: CDR1 SGHRS, CDR2 YFSETQ. The CDR3 nucleotides are TGCGCCAGCAGCTCGGGGACTAGCGGCACAGATACGCAGTATTTT. Its translation is CASSSGTSGTDTQYF.